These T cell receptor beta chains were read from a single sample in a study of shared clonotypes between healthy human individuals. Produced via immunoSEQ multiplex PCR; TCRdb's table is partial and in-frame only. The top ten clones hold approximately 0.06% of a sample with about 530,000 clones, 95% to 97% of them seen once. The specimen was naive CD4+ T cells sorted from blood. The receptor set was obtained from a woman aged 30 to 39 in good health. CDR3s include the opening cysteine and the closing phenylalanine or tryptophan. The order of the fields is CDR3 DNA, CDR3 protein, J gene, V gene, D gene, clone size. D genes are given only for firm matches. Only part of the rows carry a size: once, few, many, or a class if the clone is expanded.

CDR3nt: TGTGCCAGCTCACCAGTTGTTAAAGAAGCTTTCTTT
CDR3aa: CASSPVVKEAFF
j_gene: TRBJ1-1
v_gene: TRBV18
d_gene: -
abundance: -

CDR3nt: TGTGCCACCGCGGACAGGCCTAATGAAAAACTGTTTTTT
CDR3aa: CATADRPNEKLFF
j_gene: TRBJ1-4
v_gene: TRBV6-4
d_gene: TRBD1
abundance: -

CDR3nt: TGCGCCAGCAGCTCCCTGGGACAGGGCATAGAGACCCAGTACTTC
CDR3aa: CASSSLGQGIETQYF
j_gene: TRBJ2-5
v_gene: TRBV5-1
d_gene: TRBD1
abundance: -

CDR3nt: TGCGCCAGCAGCCAAGAGAGCGGGAGGGATATGGACAATGAGCAGTTCTTC
CDR3aa: CASSQESGRDMDNEQFF
j_gene: TRBJ2-1
v_gene: TRBV4-1
d_gene: TRBD2
abundance: -

CDR3nt: TGTGCCAGCAGCTTGGTGGCAGGGAGGAACAGAGACTATGGCTACACCTTC
CDR3aa: CASSLVAGRNRDYGYTF
j_gene: TRBJ1-2
v_gene: TRBV5-4
d_gene: -
abundance: -

CDR3nt: TGCGCCAGCAGCTTTAGCGGGAGCGGCACCGGGGAGCTGTTTTTT
CDR3aa: CASSFSGSGTGELFF
j_gene: TRBJ2-2
v_gene: TRBV5-1
d_gene: TRBD2
abundance: -

CDR3nt: TGTGCTAGTGGTTTAACCCGGTCAGGGGACACCGGGGAGCTGTTTTTT
CDR3aa: CASGLTRSGDTGELFF
j_gene: TRBJ2-2
v_gene: TRBV12-5
d_gene: -
abundance: -

CDR3nt: TGTGCCAGCAGCCAAGATGGGACAGGGGTCTACGAGCAGTACTTC
CDR3aa: CASSQDGTGVYEQYF
j_gene: TRBJ2-7
v_gene: TRBV4-2
d_gene: TRBD1
abundance: -

CDR3nt: TGTGCCAGCAGCTTAGGTGGGGCTAGCGCAAACTCCTACGAGCAGTACTTC
CDR3aa: CASSLGGASANSYEQYF
j_gene: TRBJ2-7
v_gene: TRBV7-2
d_gene: -
abundance: -

CDR3nt: TGTGCCAGCAATACAGGTTCCGAACTCTATGGCTACACCTTC
CDR3aa: CASNTGSELYGYTF
j_gene: TRBJ1-2
v_gene: TRBV28
d_gene: -
abundance: -

CDR3nt: TGTGCCAGCAGACCCCAGGCCGACTCTGGAAACACCATATATTTT
CDR3aa: CASRPQADSGNTIYF
j_gene: TRBJ1-3
v_gene: TRBV6-5
d_gene: -
abundance: -

CDR3nt: TGTGCCACCAGCAGAGGGCAGGGCGGCACAGATACGCAGTATTTT
CDR3aa: CATSRGQGGTDTQYF
j_gene: TRBJ2-3
v_gene: TRBV15
d_gene: -
abundance: -

CDR3nt: TGCAGCGTTAGGGATGCAACTAATGAAAAACTGTTTTTT
CDR3aa: CSVRDATNEKLFF
j_gene: TRBJ1-4
v_gene: TRBV29-1
d_gene: -
abundance: -

CDR3nt: TGTGCCAGCAGTCGAGGACTAGCGGGATACTACGAGCAGTACTTC
CDR3aa: CASSRGLAGYYEQYF
j_gene: TRBJ2-7
v_gene: TRBV2
d_gene: TRBD2
abundance: few

CDR3nt: TGTGCCAGTGGGTTAGCGGCTTACAATGAGCAGTTCTTC
CDR3aa: CASGLAAYNEQFF
j_gene: TRBJ2-1
v_gene: TRBV2
d_gene: -
abundance: -

CDR3nt: TGCGCCAGCAGCTTGGCCCAGGGGGCTTGGACAGATACGCAGTATTTT
CDR3aa: CASSLAQGAWTDTQYF
j_gene: TRBJ2-3
v_gene: TRBV5-1
d_gene: TRBD1
abundance: -

CDR3nt: TGTGCCAGTAGTTCAGACAGGGACGGTGGCTACACCTTC
CDR3aa: CASSSDRDGGYTF
j_gene: TRBJ1-2
v_gene: TRBV19
d_gene: TRBD1
abundance: -

CDR3nt: TGTGCCAGCAGCCCTTATCCCCCGATGCCGGATACGCAGTATTTT
CDR3aa: CASSPYPPMPDTQYF
j_gene: TRBJ2-3
v_gene: TRBV7-2
d_gene: -
abundance: -

CDR3nt: TGTGCCAGCAGTGAAGGAGGGACAGGGGGTTCCGAGCAGTACTTC
CDR3aa: CASSEGGTGGSEQYF
j_gene: TRBJ2-7
v_gene: TRBV6-1
d_gene: TRBD1
abundance: -

CDR3nt: TGCGCCAGCAGCTGGGGCCGGTCGCGGATGGATGAGCAGTTCTTC
CDR3aa: CASSWGRSRMDEQFF
j_gene: TRBJ2-1
v_gene: TRBV5-1
d_gene: -
abundance: -

CDR3nt: TGCGCCAGCAGTCGAAGCAAGGACTTTACTTTTGCCTCCTACGAGCAGTACTTC
CDR3aa: CASSRSKDFTFASYEQYF
j_gene: TRBJ2-7
v_gene: TRBV23-1
d_gene: -
abundance: -

CDR3nt: TGTGCCAGCTCACCGGACTCGAATCAGCCCCAGCATTTT
CDR3aa: CASSPDSNQPQHF
j_gene: TRBJ1-5
v_gene: TRBV18
d_gene: -
abundance: -